This T cell receptor beta chain appears in the sequencing data of a study of Ad26.COV2.S vaccination and SARS-CoV-2 variants (dated by TCRdb to 2020 to 2023). As for the study more broadly: Donors in the vaccine arm were drawn from COV1001, a multicentre, randomized, double-blind, placebo-controlled phase I-IIa trial testing Ad26.COV2.S in healthy adults. Trial participants were randomized into five groups of five: low-dose or high-dose Ad26.COV2.S given once or twice, or placebo on both occasions. Ad26.COV2.S was administered intramuscularly at a dose of 5x10^10 or 1x10^11 viral particles, either as one shot or as two shots given 56 days apart. A total of some 30 samples were included in the TCR-sequenced set, comprising some 20 Ad26.COV2.S vaccine recipients, 5 placebo recipients and 8 SARS-CoV-2 convalescent individuals. Blinding of investigators to trial group allocation was maintained during experiments and outcome assessment. TCRbeta repertoire sequencing served as the tool for gauging how specific and how broad the SARS-CoV-2-reactive T cell receptors were following Ad26.COV2.S vaccination.

As concerns this clone: The antigen it recognizes is unknown. It has no much larger one-base neighbor in the sample; base qualities were not kept.

The paper as a whole reports these results and caveats: Compared with placebo recipients, Ad26.COV2.S recipients showed higher spike-specific TCR breadth (P = 0.0014). Comparable non-spike TCR breadth was observed between vaccine and placebo recipients, consistent with only spike being contained in the vaccine. The study was not powered to compare responses between vaccine doses or regimens. After vaccination, spike-specific CD8+ and CD4+ T cell responses were reported to show substantial breadth. The authors noted that total T cell responses may have been underestimated by the TCR breadth and depth analyses.

TCRbeta CDR3 regions were sequenced with the immunoSEQ Assay. After extraction, genomic DNA underwent amplification by bias-controlled multiplex PCR, followed by high-throughput sequencing. As for the authors' bioinformatics: To quantify the absolute abundance of every unique TCRbeta CDR3 region, sequences were collapsed and filtered. T cell fraction was estimated by normalizing TCRbeta template counts to usable DNA, with usable DNA measured through amplification of reference genes found in all nucleated cells. Repertoire TCRs were annotated as SARS-CoV-2-specific when V gene, CDR3 amino acid sequence and J gene were exactly matched to a known reactive TCR set. The reference SARS-CoV-2 TCR set was obtained from MIRA and was filtered for enrichment in COVID-19-positive ImmuneCODE repertoires, whereby public or cross-reactive TCRs were removed. Based on the MIRA antigens, annotated TCRs were further analysed at the level of specific ORF or position within ORF. Breadth was defined as the number of annotated unique rearrangements divided by the total number of unique productive rearrangements, and depth was defined as the summed frequency of the annotated unique rearrangements. Two-sided Wilcoxon rank-sum tests were used to compare TCR breadth between groups. In its TCRdb copy, this immuneACCESS table keeps in-frame sequences only and misses some clones. Where compared with another copy, unresolved V genes explain less than half of these, and the others have no known cause. That table gives V, J and clone size, and the DNA gave D and trimming. Counted in this sample were roughly 320,000 clones; just under 85% of them appeared once. The ten largest account for about 2.1% of the sample.

The sample's treatment or condition label is to be understood as: some 20 received Ad26.COV2.S at low or high dose, single or two shots; about 5 received placebo; per-sample allocation not given. For vaccine and placebo recipients, repertoires were sequenced using samples collected on day 63 after the first injection. Cohort 1b enrolled about 25 adults aged 18-55 years at a single site in Boston, USA, between 29 July and 7 August 2020. Ad26.COV2.S consisted of a replication-incompetent adenovirus type 26 vector by which a prefusion-stabilized SARS-CoV-2 spike protein from the original Wuhan strain was expressed. The TCR sequence derives from a person aged 18-65 years who received the Ad26.COV2.S COVID-19 vaccine or a placebo. Specimen: peripheral blood, collected in a trial of Ad26.COV2.S vaccine versus placebo.

The CDR3 in this case is CSAREEYEQYF. The bases are TGCAGTGCTAGAGAGGAATACGAGCAGTACTTC. The V gene is TRBV20-1 and the J gene is TRBJ2-7; the D gene cannot be resolved reliably. Trimming removed 0 bases from V and 4 bases from J, leaving 4 bases between the germline ends. CDR1 and CDR2, looked up from the germline V gene (reference sequence), are DFQATT and SNEGSKA. The CDR3 measures 11 amino acids from cysteine to phenylalanine. Just the 33-base CDR3 DNA is kept, in frame starting at base 1.